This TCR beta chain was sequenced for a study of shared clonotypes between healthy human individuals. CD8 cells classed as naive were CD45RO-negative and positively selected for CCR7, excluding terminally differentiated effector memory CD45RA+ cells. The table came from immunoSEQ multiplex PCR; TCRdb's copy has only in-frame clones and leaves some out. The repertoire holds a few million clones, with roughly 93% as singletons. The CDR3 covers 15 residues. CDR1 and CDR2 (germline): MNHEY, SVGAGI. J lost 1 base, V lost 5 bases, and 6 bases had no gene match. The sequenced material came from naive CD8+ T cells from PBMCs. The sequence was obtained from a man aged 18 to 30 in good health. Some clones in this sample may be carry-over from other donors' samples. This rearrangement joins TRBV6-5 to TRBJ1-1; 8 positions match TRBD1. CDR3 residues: CASSPQGGGNTEAFF. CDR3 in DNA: TGTGCCAGCAGTCCACAGGGGGGCGGGAACACTGAAGCTTTCTTT.